Listed here are 14 T cell receptor beta chains from one sample, sequenced in a study. TCRdb re-called the RT-PCR reads through MiXCR, storing one row per CDR3 protein. This repertoire shows about 680,000 distinct CDR3 sequences, 14% found once; its top ten account for 3.6%. The specimen sequenced was memory CD4+ T cells from blood. The receptors come from a female donor in good health, serving as a healthy control.

The gene calls are TRBV11-2 and TRBJ2-2; D may be TRBD2 (6 bases). Trimming took off 10 bases at V and 6 bases at J, with 21 bases between the two ends. CDR1 SGHAT and CDR2 FQNNGV come from the germline V gene. The CDR3 is made up of 15 amino acids. The CDR3 region has the DNA TGTGCCAACTCCCCGATCGGGAGTTACGCCGGGGAGCTGTTTTTT. This sequence encodes CANSPIGSYAGELFF. Full variable domain (remainder filled in from reference TRBV11-2 and TRBJ2-2): EAGVAQSPRYKIIEKRQSVAFWCNPISGHATLYWYQQILGQGPKLLIQFQNNGVVDDSQLPKDRFSAERLKGVDSTLKIQPAKLEDSAVYLCANSPIGSYAGELFFGEGSRLTVL.

This clonotype was picked up a small number of times. This rearrangement joins TRBV11-1 to TRBJ2-1, with 8 bases matching TRBD1. The CDR3 has 17 residues. CDR1 SGHAT and CDR2 FQDESV come from the germline V gene (reference sequence). Trimming at V came to 5 bases and at J to 2 bases, leaving 11 bases not matched to a gene. DNA of the CDR3: TGTGCCAGCAGCCCGTTGTGGCAGGGGGCCGCCTACAATGAGCAGTTCTTC. Its protein product is CASSPLWQGAAYNEQFF.

The V call is TRBV20-1, the J call TRBJ2-3; 9 positions agree with TRBD2. The germline CDR1 and CDR2 sequences are DFQATT and SNEGSKA (reference sequence). CDR3 length equals 14 residues. Losses at the gene ends were 6 bases for V and 5 bases for J; bases not matched to a gene: 9. The CDR3 loop is CSAPHGAGGDTQYF. Here the CDR3 DNA reads TGCAGTGCCCCCCACGGAGCGGGAGGAGATACGCAGTATTTT.

This clonotype was observed many times. The CDR3 loop reads CASSPASGTSYNEQFF. The CDR3 DNA follows: TGTGCCAGCAGCCCAGCTAGCGGTACTTCCTACAATGAGCAGTTCTTC. The J gene is TRBJ2-1, the V gene TRBV5-5; 7 positions match TRBD2. J was trimmed by 1 base and V by 4 bases; bases with no gene match: 8. Germline CDR1 is SGHKS and CDR2 is YYEKEE (reference sequence). The CDR3 is made up of 16 amino acids.

This clonotype has more than one count but fewer than ten. The chain is built from TRBV20-1 and TRBJ1-5, with D perhaps matching TRBD1 (5 bases). The CDR3 runs to 14 residues. Germline-derived CDR1 and CDR2 are DFQATT and SNEGSKA (reference sequence). V was trimmed by 4 bases and J by 4 bases, leaving 14 bases between them. DNA of the CDR3: TGCAGTGCTACCGGGGACGATCTAAATCAGCCCCAGCATTTT. This sequence encodes CSATGDDLNQPQHF.

This clonotype was recorded many times. The genes are TRBV7-8 and TRBJ2-7; 10 nucleotides agree with TRBD2. CDR3 size: 15 residues. From germline, CDR1 is SGHVS and CDR2 FQNEAQ. Trimming at V came to 5 bases and at J to 2 bases, leaving 6 bases not matched to a gene. The CDR3 DNA follows: TGTGCCAGCAGCAGGAGCGGGAGGGCCGCCTACGAGCAGTACTTC. Translating it yields CASSRSGRAAYEQYF.

This clonotype showed up just a few times. The CDR3 DNA reads as TGTGCCAGCAGCTATCAAACAGCGAATGGCTACACCTTC. Protein: CASSYQTANGYTF. The V call is TRBV28, the J call TRBJ1-2, with D uncertain. The V gene's germline CDR1 is MDHEN and CDR2 SYDVKM. The CDR3 is 13 residues long. V was trimmed by 6 bases and J by 6 bases, leaving 14 bases between them.

This clonotype occurred a few times. The chain combines TRBV7-2 with TRBJ2-1; D ambiguous. The germline gives CDR1 SGHTA, CDR2 FQGNSA. Trimming stripped 6 bases from V and 6 bases from J, with 12 bases between. CDR3 size: 13 residues. The CDR3 nucleotides read TGTGCCAGCAGTACGGGCTTGGGCAATGAGCAGTTCTTC. This translates into CASSTGLGNEQFF.

This clonotype was observed a few times. V usage is TRBV5-1 and J usage is TRBJ2-7, with 10 bases identical to TRBD1. V lost 3 bases to trimming and J lost 5 bases; unmatched junction nucleotides: 8. The CDR3 has 15 amino acids. Germline loops: CDR1 SGHRS, CDR2 YFSETQ. DNA for the CDR3: TGCGCCAGCAGCTCGCAGGGACAGGGGATCGACGAGCAGTACTTC. It yields the protein CASSSQGQGIDEQYF.

The rearrangement links TRBV19 to TRBJ2-3, with D unclear. The CDR3 is made up of 15 amino acids. Germline V CDR1 and CDR2: LNHDA, SQIVND (reference sequence). V gave up 8 bases and J gave up 1 base, with 16 bases separating them. The CDR3: CASASRLVRTDTQYF. CDR3 nucleotides: TGTGCCAGTGCTTCCCGGCTAGTGCGCACAGATACGCAGTATTTT. The complete variable domain, with remaining parts taken from reference TRBV19 and TRBJ2-3, reads DGGITQSPKYLFRKEGQNVTLSCEQNLNHDAMYWYRQDPGQGLRLIYYSQIVNDFQKGDIAEGYSVSREKKESFPLTVTSAQKNPTAFYLCASASRLVRTDTQYFGPGTRLTVL.

The V call is TRBV15, the J call TRBJ2-3; D possibly corresponds to TRBD2 (5 bases). The CDR3 sequence is 16 residues long. Germline lookup yields CDR1 LNHNV and CDR2 YYDKDF (reference sequence). Trimming cost V 1 base and J 0 bases, with 11 bases left between them. The CDR3 is CATSRVGSYSTDTQYF. CDR3 DNA sequence: TGTGCCACCAGCAGAGTTGGGAGCTATAGCACAGATACGCAGTATTTT.

The J gene is TRBJ2-1, the V gene TRBV5-4; TRBD1 aligns across 9 bases. The CDR3 sequence is 14 residues long. The V gene end was trimmed by 4 bases and the J gene end by 8 bases; junction bases not matched to a gene: 7. CDR1 is SGHNT, CDR2 YYREEE, per germline (reference sequence). The CDR3 bases are TGTGCCAGCAGCGCCGGGACAGGGTACTATGAGCAGTTCTTC. Translated, it gives CASSAGTGYYEQFF.

This chain links TRBV20-1 with TRBJ2-1; D may be TRBD2 (5 bases). In germline, CDR1 is DFQATT, CDR2 SNEGSKA (reference sequence). CDR3 length equals 15 residues. Trimming left V 4 bases short and J 6 bases short, with 19 bases between. This chain's CDR3 is CSATKTGKQSNEQFF. In nucleotides, the CDR3 is TGCAGTGCTACGAAAACCGGGAAGCAAAGCAATGAGCAGTTCTTC.

This chain links TRBV7-3 with TRBJ2-7; no firm D call. Per the germline V gene, CDR1 is SGHTA and CDR2 is FQGTGA. The CDR3 loop spans 15 amino acids. V lost 5 bases to trimming and J lost 2 bases, with 16 bases between them. CDR3 DNA sequence: TGTGCCAGCAGCCCACAAGGTGGGGTTCCCTACGAGCAGTACTTC. This codes for CASSPQGGVPYEQYF.